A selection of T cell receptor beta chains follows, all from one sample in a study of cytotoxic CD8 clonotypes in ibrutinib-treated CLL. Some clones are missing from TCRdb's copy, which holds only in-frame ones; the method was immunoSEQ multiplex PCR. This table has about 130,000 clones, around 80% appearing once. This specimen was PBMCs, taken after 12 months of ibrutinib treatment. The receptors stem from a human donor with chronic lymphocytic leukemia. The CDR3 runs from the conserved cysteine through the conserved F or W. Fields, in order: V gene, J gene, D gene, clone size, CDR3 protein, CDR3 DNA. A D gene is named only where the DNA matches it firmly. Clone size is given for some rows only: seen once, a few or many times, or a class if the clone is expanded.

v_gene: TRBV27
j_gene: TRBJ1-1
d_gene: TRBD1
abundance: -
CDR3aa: CASSPGQGSMNTEAFF
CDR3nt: TGTGCCAGCAGTCCGGGACAGGGTTCCATGAACACTGAAGCTTTCTTT

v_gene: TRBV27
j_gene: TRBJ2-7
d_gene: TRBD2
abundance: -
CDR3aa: CASSPSPKREGRSGTSEQYF
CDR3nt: TGTGCCAGCAGTCCCAGCCCGAAGCGGGAGGGCCGGTCAGGTACTTCCGAGCAGTACTTC

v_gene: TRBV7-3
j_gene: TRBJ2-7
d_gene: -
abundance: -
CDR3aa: CASSSSGDHEQYF
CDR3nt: TGTGCCAGCAGCTCATCAGGGGACCACGAGCAGTACTTC

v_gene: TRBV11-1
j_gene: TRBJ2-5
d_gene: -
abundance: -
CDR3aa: CASSLAGHRGAEETQYF
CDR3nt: TGTGCCAGCAGCTTAGCGGGACATCGTGGGGCGGAAGAGACCCAGTACTTC

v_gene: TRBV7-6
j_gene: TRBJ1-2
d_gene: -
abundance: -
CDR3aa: CASSRQGNYGYTF
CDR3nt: TGTGCCAGCAGTCGTCAGGGGAACTATGGCTACACCTTC

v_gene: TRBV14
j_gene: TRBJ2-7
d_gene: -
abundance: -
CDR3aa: CASSSWPSTYEQYF
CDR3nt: TGTGCCAGCAGCTCATGGCCTAGCACCTACGAGCAGTACTTC

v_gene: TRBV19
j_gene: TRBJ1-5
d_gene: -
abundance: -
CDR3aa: CASSMSGGNQPQHF
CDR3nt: TGTGCCAGTAGTATGAGCGGGGGCAATCAGCCCCAGCATTTT

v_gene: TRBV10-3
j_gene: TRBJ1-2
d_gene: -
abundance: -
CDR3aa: CAISESGRYYGYTF
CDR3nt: TGTGCCATCAGTGAGAGTGGACGGTACTATGGCTACACCTTC

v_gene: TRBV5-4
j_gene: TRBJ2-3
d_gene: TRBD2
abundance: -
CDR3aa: CASSGSGRGGDTQYF
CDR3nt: TGTGCCAGCAGCGGAAGCGGGAGGGGTGGAGATACGCAGTATTTT

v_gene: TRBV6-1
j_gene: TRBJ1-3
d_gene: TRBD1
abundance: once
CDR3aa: CASSLQGASGNTIYF
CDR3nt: TGTGCCAGCAGTTTACAGGGGGCCTCTGGAAACACCATATATTTT

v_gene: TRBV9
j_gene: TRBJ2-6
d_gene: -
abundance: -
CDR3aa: CASSDRDGYSGANVLTF
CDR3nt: TGTGCCAGCAGCGACCGGGACGGATACTCTGGGGCCAACGTCCTGACTTTC

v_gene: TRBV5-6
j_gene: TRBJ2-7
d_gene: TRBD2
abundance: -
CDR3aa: CASSILIEREIPYEQYF
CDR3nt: TGTGCCAGCAGCATCCTAATCGAGCGGGAGATTCCCTACGAGCAGTACTTC

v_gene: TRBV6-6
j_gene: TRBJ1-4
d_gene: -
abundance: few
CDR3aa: CASSYSGTLNEKLFF
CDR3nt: TGTGCCAGCAGTTACTCCGGGACCCTTAATGAAAAACTGTTTTTT

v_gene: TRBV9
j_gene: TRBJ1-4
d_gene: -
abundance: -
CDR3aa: CASSVSPGATNEKLFF
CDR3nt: TGTGCCAGCAGCGTATCCCCAGGTGCAACTAATGAAAAACTGTTTTTT

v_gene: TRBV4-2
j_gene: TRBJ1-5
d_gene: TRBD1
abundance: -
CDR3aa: CASSQPGQGVRPQHF
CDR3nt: TGTGCCAGCAGCCAACCGGGACAGGGGGTAAGACCCCAGCATTTT

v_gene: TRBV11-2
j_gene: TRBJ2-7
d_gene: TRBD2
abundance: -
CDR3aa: CASSLASGSSYEQYF
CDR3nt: TGTGCCAGCAGCCTTGCTAGCGGGAGCTCCTACGAGCAGTACTTC

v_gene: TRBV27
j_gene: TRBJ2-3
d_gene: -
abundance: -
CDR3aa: CASSLSRVGDTQYF
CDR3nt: TGTGCCAGCAGTTTAAGCAGGGTTGGAGATACGCAGTATTTT

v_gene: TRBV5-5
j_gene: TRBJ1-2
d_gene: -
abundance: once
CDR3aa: CASSSAAGAVGYTF
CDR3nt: TGTGCCAGCAGCTCAGCAGCAGGGGCGGTAGGCTACACCTTC

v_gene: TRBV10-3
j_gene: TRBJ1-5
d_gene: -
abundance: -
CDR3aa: CAIRQGRNQPQHF
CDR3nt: TGTGCCATCAGACAGGGACGCAATCAGCCCCAGCATTTT

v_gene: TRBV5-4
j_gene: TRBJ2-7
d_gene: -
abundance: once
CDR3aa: CASSLWGGNVNEQYF
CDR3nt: TGTGCCAGCAGCTTGTGGGGCGGGAATGTTAACGAGCAGTACTTC

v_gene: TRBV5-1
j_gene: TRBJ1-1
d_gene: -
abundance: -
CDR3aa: CASSLFGQLLNTEAFF
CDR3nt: TGCGCCAGCAGCTTGTTCGGACAGCTATTAAACACTGAAGCTTTCTTT

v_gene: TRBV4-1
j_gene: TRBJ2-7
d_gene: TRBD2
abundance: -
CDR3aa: CASSGDGTSGKSSYEQYF
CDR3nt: TGCGCCAGCAGCGGGGACGGGACTAGCGGGAAGTCGTCCTACGAGCAGTACTTC

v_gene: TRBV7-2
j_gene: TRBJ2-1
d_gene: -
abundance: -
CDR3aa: CASSLRPRGSYNEQFF
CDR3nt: TGTGCCAGCAGCTTACGACCCCGGGGCTCCTACAATGAGCAGTTCTTC

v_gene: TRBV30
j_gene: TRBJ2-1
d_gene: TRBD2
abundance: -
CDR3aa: CAWSRTSNNEQFF
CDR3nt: TGTGCCTGGAGCCGGACTAGCAACAATGAGCAGTTCTTC

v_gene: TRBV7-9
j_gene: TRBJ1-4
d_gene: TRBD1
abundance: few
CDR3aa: CASSDRASLEKLFF
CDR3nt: TGTGCCAGCAGCGACAGGGCTTCACTGGAAAAACTGTTTTTT

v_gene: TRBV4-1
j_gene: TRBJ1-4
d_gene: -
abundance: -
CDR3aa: CASSQAEGKLFF
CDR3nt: TGCGCCAGCAGCCAAGCTGAGGGAAAACTGTTTTTT

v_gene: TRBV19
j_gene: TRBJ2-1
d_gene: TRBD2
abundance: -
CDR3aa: CASSIPGTSGFDEQFF
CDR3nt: TGTGCCAGTAGTATCCCCGGGACTAGCGGTTTCGATGAGCAGTTCTTC

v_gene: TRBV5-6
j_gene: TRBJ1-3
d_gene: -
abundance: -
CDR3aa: CASSPTRGNTIYF
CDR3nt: TGTGCCAGCAGCCCCACGAGGGGAAACACCATATATTTT

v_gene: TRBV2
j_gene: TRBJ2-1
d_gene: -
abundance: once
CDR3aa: CASRTRRDSYNEQFF
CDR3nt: TGTGCCAGCAGGACCCGGCGGGACAGCTACAATGAGCAGTTCTTC

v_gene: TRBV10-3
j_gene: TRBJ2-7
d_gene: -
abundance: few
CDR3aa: CAITDILGEQYF
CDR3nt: TGTGCCATCACTGACATTTTGGGGGAGCAGTACTTC

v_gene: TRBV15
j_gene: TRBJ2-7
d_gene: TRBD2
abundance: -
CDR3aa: CATRSQLAGSYEQYF
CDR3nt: TGTGCCACCAGGTCTCAACTAGCGGGCTCCTACGAGCAGTACTTC

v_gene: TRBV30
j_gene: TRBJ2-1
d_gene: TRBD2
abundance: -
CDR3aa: CAKSGTAYNEQFF
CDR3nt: TGTGCCAAAAGCGGGACTGCCTACAATGAGCAGTTCTTC

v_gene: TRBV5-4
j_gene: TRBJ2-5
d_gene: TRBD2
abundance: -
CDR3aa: CASSLKLAGDIETQYF
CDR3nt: TGTGCCAGCAGCTTGAAGCTAGCGGGAGATATAGAGACCCAGTACTTC

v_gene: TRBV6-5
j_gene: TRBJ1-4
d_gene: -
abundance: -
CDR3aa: CASSYSIEEEKLFF
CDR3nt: TGTGCCAGCAGTTACTCGATTGAAGAGGAAAAACTGTTTTTT

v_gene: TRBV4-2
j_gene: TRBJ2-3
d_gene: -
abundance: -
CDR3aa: CASRPSADTQYF
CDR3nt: TGTGCCAGCAGACCGTCGGCAGATACGCAGTATTTT

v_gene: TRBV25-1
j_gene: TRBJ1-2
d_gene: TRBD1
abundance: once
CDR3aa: CASRTGIGYTF
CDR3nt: TGTGCCAGCAGGACAGGGATTGGCTACACCTTC

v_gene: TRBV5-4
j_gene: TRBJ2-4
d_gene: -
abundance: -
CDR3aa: CASSPGRADNIQYF
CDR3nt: TGTGCCAGCAGCCCCGGGCGGGCTGATAACATTCAGTACTTC

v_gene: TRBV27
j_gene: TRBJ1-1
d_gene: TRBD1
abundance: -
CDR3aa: CASSFQGGTGGTEAFF
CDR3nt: TGTGCCAGCAGTTTTCAGGGAGGGACAGGGGGCACTGAAGCTTTCTTT

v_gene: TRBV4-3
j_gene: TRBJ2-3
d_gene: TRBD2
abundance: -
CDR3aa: CASSPSGLAGDADTQYF
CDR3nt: TGCGCCAGCAGCCCATCGGGACTAGCGGGAGACGCAGATACGCAGTATTTT

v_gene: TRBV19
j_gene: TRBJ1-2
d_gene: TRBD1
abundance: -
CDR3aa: CASSPGQGHGYGYTF
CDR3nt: TGTGCCAGTAGTCCAGGACAGGGTCACGGGTATGGCTACACCTTC

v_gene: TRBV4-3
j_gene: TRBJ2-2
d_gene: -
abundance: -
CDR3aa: CASSQVTGWSTGELFF
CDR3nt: TGCGCCAGCAGCCAAGTCACAGGGTGGAGCACCGGGGAGCTGTTTTTT

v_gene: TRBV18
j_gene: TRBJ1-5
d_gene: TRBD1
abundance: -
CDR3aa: CASSPGRGLQPQHF
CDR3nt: TGTGCCAGCTCACCGGGAAGGGGGCTTCAGCCCCAGCATTTT

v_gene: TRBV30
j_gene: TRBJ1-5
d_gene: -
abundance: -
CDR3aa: CAWSVIGINQPQHF
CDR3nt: TGTGCCTGGAGTGTAATAGGGATCAATCAGCCCCAGCATTTT

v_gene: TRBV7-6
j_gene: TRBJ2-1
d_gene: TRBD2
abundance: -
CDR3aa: CASSLRAGGRPDNEQFF
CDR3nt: TGTGCCAGCAGCTTAAGGGCGGGAGGGCGTCCTGACAATGAGCAGTTCTTC

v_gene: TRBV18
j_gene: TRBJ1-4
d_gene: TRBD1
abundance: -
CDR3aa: CASSPPRTGSEKLFF
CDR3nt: TGTGCCAGCTCACCACCGAGGACAGGGAGCGAAAAACTGTTTTTT

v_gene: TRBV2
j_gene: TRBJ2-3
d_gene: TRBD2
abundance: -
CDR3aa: CASNPGTSTTTDTQYF
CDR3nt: TGTGCCAGCAATCCCGGGACTAGCACCACCACAGATACGCAGTATTTT

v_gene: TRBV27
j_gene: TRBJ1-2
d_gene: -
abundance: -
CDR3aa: CASRTLRELANYGYTF
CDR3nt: TGTGCCAGCAGGACTTTAAGAGAGCTAGCTAACTATGGCTACACCTTC

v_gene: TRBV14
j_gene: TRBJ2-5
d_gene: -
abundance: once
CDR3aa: CASSQERWATRILETQYF
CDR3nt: TGTGCCAGCAGCCAAGAAAGATGGGCTACTAGAATCCTAGAGACCCAGTACTTC

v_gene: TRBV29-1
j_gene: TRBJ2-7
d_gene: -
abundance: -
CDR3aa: CSVVQVHEQYF
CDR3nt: TGCAGCGTTGTACAGGTCCACGAGCAGTACTTC

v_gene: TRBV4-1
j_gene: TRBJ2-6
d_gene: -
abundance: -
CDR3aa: CASRQVGTAGAAGANVLTF
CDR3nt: TGCGCCAGCAGGCAAGTAGGGACGGCGGGGGCAGCTGGGGCCAACGTCCTGACTTTC

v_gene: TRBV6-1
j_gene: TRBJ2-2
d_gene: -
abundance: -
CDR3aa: CASESGELFF
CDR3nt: TGTGCCAGCGAATCCGGGGAGCTGTTTTTT

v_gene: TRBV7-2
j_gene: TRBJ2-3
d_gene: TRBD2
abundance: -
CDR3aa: CASSLGGGYTDTQYF
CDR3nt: TGTGCCAGCAGCTTAGGGGGAGGGTACACAGATACGCAGTATTTT

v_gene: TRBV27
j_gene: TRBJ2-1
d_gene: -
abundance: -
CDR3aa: CASTRDRSYNEQFF
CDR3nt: TGTGCCAGCACTCGGGACCGCTCCTACAATGAGCAGTTCTTC

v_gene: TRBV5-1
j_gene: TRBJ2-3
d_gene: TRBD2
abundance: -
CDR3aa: CASSSGLAGSTDTQYF
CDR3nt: TGCGCCAGCAGCTCAGGACTAGCGGGAAGCACAGATACGCAGTATTTT

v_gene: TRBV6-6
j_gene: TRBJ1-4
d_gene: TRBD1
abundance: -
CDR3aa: CASSRLSGQGTEKLFF
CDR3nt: TGTGCCAGCAGTCGCCTTTCGGGACAGGGGACTGAAAAACTGTTTTTT